Detailed here is one T cell receptor (beta chain). This entry is derived from a study of blood T cell repertoires in COVID-19. The table came from immunoSEQ multiplex PCR; TCRdb's copy has only in-frame clones and leaves some out. The table lists 40,000 to 55,000 clones, around 80% of them singletons, with about 14% in the top ten. The CDR3 has 15 amino acids. Deletions cut 0 bases from V and 2 bases from J, with 10 bases between. The germline gives CDR1 KGHSH, CDR2 LQKENI. This sequence originates from a human donor in a cohort sampled during active COVID-19. The genes are TRBV18 and TRBJ2-5; the D is unclear. Sequencing input: peripheral blood. The CDR3 loop reads CASSPPAASQETQYF. The CDR3 coding sequence is TGTGCCAGCTCACCACCGGCGGCTTCTCAAGAGACCCAGTACTTC.